This TCR beta chain comes out of a study of CD8+ T cells in alopecia areata. Overall study results and limits: Scalp samples also contribute reads from the resident alphabeta T cells found in normal skin. Affected lesional scalp, above all in alopecia totalis/universalis, was more clonal than normal scalp.

Once RNA had been extracted, it was reverse transcribed into cDNA to act as the sequencing template. Produced via immunoSEQ multiplex PCR; TCRdb's table is partial and in-frame only. The data show about 120,000 clones, around two fifths seen once. The ends were cut back, 5 bases at V and 9 bases at J, with 17 bases in the middle. Germline values: CDR1 SGHTA, CDR2 FQGTGA. The CDR3 loop spans 15 amino acids. Investigators sorted PBMCs to obtain both CD4+ and CD8+ T cells. With regard to this clone: Its antigen is currently unknown.

This clonotype originated in a human donor with alopecia areata. The genes are TRBV7-3 and TRBJ1-6; perhaps TRBD1 as D (6 bases). The sequenced sample was CD4+ T cells sorted from blood. CDR3 coding DNA: TGTGCCAGCAGCGTCGATTCGGGGGCGCGTTCACCCCTCCACTTT. The encoded protein is CASSVDSGARSPLHF.